One and the same sample provided the 31 T cell receptor beta chains below, sequenced in a study of T cells after yellow fever vaccination. TCRdb independently ran MiXCR on the 5' RACE reads; one entry per CDR3 protein. The sample shows around 100,000 distinct CDR3 sequences, less than 6% of them seen only once. This material consisted of CD8+ T cells sorted from PBMCs, taken 10 days after the yellow fever booster vaccination. These receptors were collected from a young man who received the YFV17D yellow fever vaccine.

This clonotype has a handful of counts. J is TRBJ2-1 and V is TRBV4-1; 8 positions match TRBD2. Germline CDR1 reads MGHRA; CDR2 reads YSYEKL. CDR3 length: 15 amino acids. Losses at the gene ends were 3 bases for V and 8 bases for J; bases not matched to a gene: 9. The CDR3, as DNA: TGCGCCAGCAGCCACGCACGCGGGGGGTATGATGAGCAGTTCTTC. It yields the protein CASSHARGGYDEQFF.

The rearrangement links TRBV12-3 or TRBV12-4 to TRBJ2-3, with 7 bases aligning to TRBD2. Trimming at V came to 5 bases and at J to 4 bases, leaving 9 bases not matched to a gene. The CDR3 contains 15 residues. CDR3 coding DNA: TGTGCCAGCAGTCGAGCGGGGACCGGTTCAGATACGCAGTATTTT. Its translation: CASSRAGTGSDTQYF.

This clonotype was found many times. The genes are TRBV11-2 and TRBJ2-7; D is unresolved. The CDR3 spans 13 residues. Trimming pared 3 bases from V and 0 bases from J, leaving 6 bases between. Germline V gene data show CDR1 as SGHAT and CDR2 as FQNNGV. In DNA, the CDR3 is TGTGCCAGCAGCTTGGGGTACTCCTACGAGCAGTACTTC. Protein: CASSLGYSYEQYF. The full variable domain, with the rest looked up from reference TRBV11-2 and TRBJ2-7, is EAGVAQSPRYKIIEKRQSVAFWCNPISGHATLYWYQQILGQGPKLLIQFQNNGVVDDSQLPKDRFSAERLKGVDSTLKIQPAKLEDSAVYLCASSLGYSYEQYFGPGTRLTVT.

The chain couples TRBV28 to TRBJ2-3, with D possibly TRBD2 on 7 matching bases. The V gene's germline CDR1 is MDHEN and CDR2 SYDVKM. Deletions cut 6 bases from V and 0 bases from J, with 13 bases between. The CDR3 is made up of 15 amino acids. The DNA of the CDR3 is TGTGCCAGCAGGCCGTGGGGGGGCAGCACAGATACGCAGTATTTT. This gives the protein CASRPWGGSTDTQYF.

This clonotype appeared a few times. The chain has TRBV6-6 and TRBJ2-3; 15 bases match TRBD2. There are 16 residues in the CDR3. CDR1 is MNHNY, CDR2 SVGAGI, per germline (reference sequence). Trimming took 1 base from V and 6 from J; bases not matched to a gene: 2. CDR3 DNA: TGTGCCAGCAGTTACTGGACTAGCGGGGGGGAGGATACGCAGTATTTT. This translates into CASSYWTSGGEDTQYF.

The chain carries TRBV6-4 and TRBJ2-1, with 7 bases fitting TRBD1. The CDR3 has 14 amino acids. V was pared by 5 bases and J by 6 bases, with 7 bases of the junction left unmatched. Germline loops: CDR1 MRHNA, CDR2 SNTAGT. The CDR3, as DNA: TGTGCCAGCAGTCTACTCCGGGACAGCAATGAGCAGTTCTTC. It codes for CASSLLRDSNEQFF.

This clonotype has a handful of counts. The rearrangement uses TRBV2 and TRBJ2-4; weak D call: TRBD2 (5 bases). The CDR3 has 15 amino acids. V shed 4 bases and J shed 0 bases, with 10 bases lying between them. The germline gives CDR1 SNHLY, CDR2 FYNNEI. In DNA form, the CDR3 reads TGTGCCAGCAGTGGACTAACACTAGCCAAAAACATTCAGTACTTC. Translating it yields CASSGLTLAKNIQYF.

This clonotype showed up many times. The CDR3: CSAWDSSYEQYV. In DNA form, the CDR3 reads TGCAGTGCTTGGGACAGCTCCTACGAGCAGTACGTC. The gene calls are TRBV20-1 and TRBJ2-7; 7 bases map to TRBD1. The CDR3 extends over 12 amino acids. CDR1 is DFQATT, CDR2 SNEGSKA, per germline (reference sequence). V was clipped by 5 bases and J by 0 bases; unmatched bases: 1.

This clonotype was seen more than once but under ten times. The chain employs TRBV5-4 and TRBJ2-5; no firm D call. CDR1 is SGHNT and CDR2 is YYREEE in the germline V gene (reference sequence). The V end was cut by 4 bases, the J end by 0 bases, with 7 bases between. The CDR3 totals 13 residues. CDR3 residues: CASSHLNQETQYF. Here the CDR3 DNA reads TGTGCCAGCAGCCATCTCAACCAAGAGACCCAGTACTTC.

This clonotype was observed at least ten times. J is TRBJ2-1 and V is TRBV12-3 or TRBV12-4; no reliable D call. CDR3 length: 13 amino acids. The ends were cut back, 2 bases at V and 0 bases at J, with 2 bases in the middle. CDR3 nucleotide sequence: TGTGCCAGCAGTTTAAGCTCCTACAATGAGCAGTTCTTC. As protein: CASSLSSYNEQFF.

This clonotype was counted many times. This chain links TRBV4-1 with TRBJ2-2; TRBD2 might be the D (5 bases). CDR3 length: 15 residues. Trimming removed 3 bases at V and 2 bases at J, with 10 bases between. Per the germline V gene, CDR1 is MGHRA and CDR2 is YSYEKL. The CDR3 spells CASSHGAANTGELFF. CDR3 DNA: TGCGCCAGCAGCCACGGAGCGGCCAACACCGGGGAGCTGTTTTTT.

This clonotype was counted only a few times. The V gene is TRBV7-9, the J gene TRBJ2-7; D possibly corresponds to TRBD1 (6 bases). The ends were cut back, 1 base at V and 3 bases at J, with 13 bases in the middle. CDR1 is SEHNR, CDR2 FQNEAQ, per germline (reference sequence). The CDR3 sequence is 15 residues long. The CDR3 protein is CASSLGRGRSYEQYF. CDR3 in DNA: TGTGCCAGCAGCTTAGGAAGGGGGAGAAGCTACGAGCAGTACTTC.

This chain uses TRBV7-2 with TRBJ2-7; 9 bases align to TRBD2. The CDR3 has 14 amino acids. The V segment lost 5 bases and the J segment 1 base; nucleotides outside the gene matches: 3. Germline V gene data show CDR1 as SGHTA and CDR2 as FQGNSA. CDR3 sequence (DNA): TGTGCCAGCAGCCTGAGCGGGGGGTCCTACGAGCAGTACGTC. Residues: CASSLSGGSYEQYV.

This clonotype appeared a few times. V is TRBV4-1 and J is TRBJ2-1; 8 bases match TRBD2. Germline V gene lookup returns CDR1 MGHRA and CDR2 YSYEKL. The CDR3 consists of 16 residues. V shed 4 bases, J shed 3 bases, and the junction held 8 bases outside the gene matches. The CDR3 DNA follows: TGCGCCAGCAGCCTAATAGCGGGGCTGGTCTACAATGAGCAGTTCTTC. Translated, it gives CASSLIAGLVYNEQFF.

This sequence joins TRBV14 and TRBJ2-7, with 7 bases that match TRBD1. From germline, CDR1 is SGHDN and CDR2 FVKESK. Germline trimming cut 3 bases from V and 6 bases from J; bases unmatched to any gene: 11. This CDR3 has 15 amino acids. The CDR3 spells CASSHETGKSREQYF. The CDR3 nucleotides read TGTGCCAGCAGCCATGAGACAGGGAAATCCCGCGAGCAGTACTTC.

The chain carries TRBV6-2 or TRBV6-3 and TRBJ2-7; TRBD2 matches 12 bases. CDR3 length: 16 amino acids. V trimming: 4 bases; J trimming: 3 bases; junction bases outside the gene matches: 7. Germline assignment: CDR1 MNHEY and CDR2 SVGEGT. The CDR3 spells CASSFLRTSGDYEQYF. CDR3 sequence (DNA): TGTGCCAGCAGTTTCCTCCGGACTAGCGGGGACTACGAGCAGTACTTC.

This clonotype has just a few counts. The chain combines TRBV4-2 with TRBJ2-5; D uncertain. CDR3 length: 13 residues. Trimming stripped 2 bases from V and 5 bases from J, with 9 bases between. CDR1 LGHNA and CDR2 YNFKEQ come from the germline V gene. The chain's CDR3 is CASSQLKGETQYF. Here the CDR3 DNA reads TGTGCCAGCAGCCAACTTAAAGGGGAGACCCAGTACTTC.

This clonotype has more than one count but fewer than ten. This chain links TRBV27 with TRBJ2-1, with TRBD1 matching 7 bases. Germline assignment: CDR1 MNHEY and CDR2 SMNVEV (reference sequence). There are 17 residues in the CDR3. The trim removed 6 bases at V and 0 bases at J, leaving 11 bases unmatched. CDR3 coding DNA: TGTGCCAGCAGCCGGATGACAGGGACCCGCTCCTACAATGAGCAGTTCTTC. Its translation: CASSRMTGTRSYNEQFF.

This clonotype was observed at least ten times. The rearrangement uses TRBV20-1 and TRBJ2-7, with D tentatively TRBD1 (6 bases). This CDR3 contains 14 residues. The V end lost 5 bases, the J end lost 6 bases, and 20 bases lay between the germline ends. Per germline, CDR1 DFQATT and CDR2 SNEGSKA (reference sequence). CDR3 coding DNA: TGCAGTGCTGAGTGGGTCAGGGGATATGTCGAGCAGTACTTC. Translated, it gives CSAEWVRGYVEQYF.

V is TRBV16 and J is TRBJ2-7, with D possibly matching TRBD1 (5 bases). Trimming removed 4 bases from V and 2 bases from J, with 12 bases in between. The CDR3 has 14 amino acids. Germline CDR1 and CDR2: KGHSY and FQNENV. The DNA of the CDR3 is TGTGCCAGCAGCCCCAATCCAGGGACCTACGAGCAGTACGTC. This translates into CASSPNPGTYEQYV.

In this sample, this clonotype turned up many times. This chain connects TRBV7-3 to TRBJ2-1; no firm D call. CDR1 and CDR2 from the germline V gene are SGHTA and FQGTGA. The ends were cut back, 1 base at V and 8 bases at J, with 6 bases in the middle. The CDR3 has 12 residues. The CDR3 loop reads CASSLNGDEQFF. Here the CDR3 DNA reads TGTGCCAGCAGCTTAAACGGTGATGAGCAGTTCTTC.

This clonotype was counted between two and nine times. This chain joins TRBV6-5 and TRBJ1-2; a weak D match, TRBD1 (6 bases). With 0 bases removed from V and 6 bases from J, the gap between germline ends came to 11 bases. Germline assignment: CDR1 MNHEY and CDR2 SVGAGI. The CDR3 covers 14 residues. CDR3 amino acids: CASSYSGTTHGYTF. CDR3 sequence (DNA): TGTGCCAGCAGTTACTCCGGGACAACCCATGGCTACACCTTC.

This clonotype was detected a few times. CDR3 nucleotide sequence: TGCAGTGCCATGGAGAAGAGGGATGGCTACACCTTC. This encodes CSAMEKRDGYTF. This chain connects TRBV20-1 to TRBJ1-2; D remains ambiguous. Per the germline V gene, CDR1 is DFQATT and CDR2 is SNEGSKA (reference sequence). V shed 6 bases and J shed 6 bases, with 14 bases lying between them. The CDR3 extends over 12 amino acids.

The chain employs TRBV29-1 and TRBJ2-1, with D hard to call. Trimming left V 0 bases short and J 8 bases short, with 14 bases between. In germline, CDR1 is SQVTM, CDR2 ANQGSEA. This CDR3 comprises 14 residues. The CDR3 protein is CSVEDLPPLDEQFF. The CDR3 DNA is TGCAGCGTTGAAGACCTCCCACCTTTGGATGAGCAGTTCTTC.

This clonotype was observed a few times. The rearrangement uses TRBV5-6 and TRBJ2-1; 9 nucleotides agree with TRBD1. There are 20 residues in the CDR3. The V and J ends lost 0 bases and 0 bases, in that order; junction bases with no gene match: 13. Per the germline V gene, CDR1 is SGHDT and CDR2 is YYEEEE. CDR3 sequence (DNA): TGTGCCAGCAGCTTGGAGGGACAGGGTATCCCTATCAGCTCCTACAATGAGCAGTTCTTC. Translated: CASSLEGQGIPISSYNEQFF.

Of note for this clonotype: Mismatch with germline at one junction end may stem from a read error. This rearrangement joins TRBV4-3 to TRBJ1-2; 7 bases line up with TRBD1. Germline V gene sequence: CDR1 LGHNA, CDR2 YSLEER. The CDR3 has 16 residues. The CDR3 here is CASNQDLGQNNYGYTF. DNA of the CDR3: TGCGCCAGCAACCAAGATCTGGGACAGAATAACTATGGCTACACCTTC.

There are many counts of this clonotype. This chain links TRBV12-3 or TRBV12-4 with TRBJ2-5, with D uncertain. The CDR3 length is 14 residues. V was trimmed by 1 base and J by 8 bases, leaving 14 bases between them. The CDR3 region is CASSLVAGPYTQYF. CDR3 DNA: TGTGCCAGCAGTTTAGTGGCAGGACCCTACACCCAGTACTTC.

This clonotype was counted only a few times. J is TRBJ2-3 and V is TRBV27; D is uncertain. V gave up 5 bases and J gave up 1 base, with 7 bases separating them. From germline, CDR1 is MNHEY and CDR2 SMNVEV (reference sequence). This CDR3 comprises 13 residues. CDR3 bases: TGTGCCAGCAGTCCAAGCCGCACAGATACGCAGTATTTT. This sequence encodes CASSPSRTDTQYF.

This clonotype was counted between two and nine times. The rearrangement uses TRBV15 and TRBJ2-3, with a possible D match to TRBD1 (6 bases). This CDR3 has 16 residues. Trimming stripped 5 bases from V and 3 bases from J, with 18 bases between. Germline V CDR1 and CDR2: LNHNV, YYDKDF (reference sequence). CDR3 nucleotide sequence: TGTGCCACCAGCGCCCAGGGGTCTCTCGGGACAGATACGCAGTATTTT. It yields the protein CATSAQGSLGTDTQYF.

This clonotype occurred a few times. This chain joins TRBV19 and TRBJ1-1; the match to TRBD1 covers 8 bases. CDR3 size: 13 residues. J was trimmed by 6 bases and V by 3 bases; bases with no gene match: 3. Germline CDR1 and CDR2: LNHDA and SQIVND (reference sequence). The CDR3 DNA reads TGTGCCAGTAGTATTCAACAGGGGGCTGAAGCTTTCTTT. Translated, it gives CASSIQQGAEAFF.

This clonotype showed up just a few times. The J gene is TRBJ1-5, the V gene TRBV18, with 9 bases aligning to TRBD1. The J segment lost 2 bases and the V segment lost 4 bases, leaving 3 bases of the junction unmatched. CDR3 length: 15 residues. CDR1 and CDR2 from the germline V gene are KGHSH and LQKENI. The CDR3 loop reads CASSHRDRGNQPQHF. The CDR3 DNA reads TGTGCCAGCTCACACCGGGACAGGGGCAATCAGCCCCAGCATTTT.